Below, 18 T cell receptor beta chains from the same sample are listed, as sequenced in a study of blood T cell repertoires in COVID-19. Some clones are missing from TCRdb's copy, which holds only in-frame ones; the method was immunoSEQ multiplex PCR. The sample gives about 200,000 clones, approximately 80% of which show up once; more than 25% is in the top ten. The sample consisted of peripheral blood. All receptors derive from a man aged 35 to 55 with acute or convalescent COVID-19.

CDR3 loop: CSVVSSGRAPDTQYF. The CDR3 DNA is TGCAGCGTTGTCTCTAGCGGGAGGGCCCCAGATACGCAGTATTTT. This chain connects TRBV29-1 to TRBJ2-3; 12 nucleotides align to TRBD2. CDR3 length: 15 amino acids. The germline V gene encodes CDR1 SQVTM and CDR2 ANQGSEA. Losses at the gene ends were 4 bases for V and 4 bases for J; bases not matched to a gene: 6.

DNA of the CDR3: TGCGCCAGCAGCCCCGGGACAGGGGGCTACAATGAGCAGTTCTTC. Translated, it gives CASSPGTGGYNEQFF. The rearrangement joins TRBV5-1 to TRBJ2-1; 11 bases match TRBD1. This CDR3 spans 15 amino acids. Trimming removed 4 bases from V and 3 bases from J; junction bases left unmatched: 3. Per germline, CDR1 SGHRS and CDR2 YFSETQ.

The chain is built from TRBV6-4 and TRBJ2-7; the match to TRBD1 covers 10 bases. This CDR3 has 18 residues. The V gene's germline CDR1 is MRHNA and CDR2 SNTAGT. V was clipped by 4 bases and J by 0 bases; unmatched bases: 12. CDR3: CASSVGQGTPPTSYEQYF. CDR3 DNA sequence: TGTGCCAGCAGTGTGGGACAGGGGACCCCACCGACCTCCTACGAGCAGTACTTC.

V and J are TRBV5-1 and TRBJ2-7; 7 positions agree with TRBD1. Germline V gives CDR1 SGHRS, CDR2 YFSETQ. This CDR3 is built from 14 residues. The V and J ends lost 0 bases and 3 bases, in that order; junction bases with no gene match: 3. CDR3 sequence (DNA): TGCGCCAGCAGCTTGGCACAGGGGAGCTACGAGCAGTACTTC. It is translated as CASSLAQGSYEQYF. Filled out from reference TRBV5-1 and TRBJ2-7, the complete variable domain reads KAGVTQTPRYLIKTRGQQVTLSCSPISGHRSVSWYQQTPGQGLQFLFEYFSETQRNKGNFPGRFSGRQFSNSRSEMNVSTLELGDSALYLCASSLAQGSYEQYFGPGTRLTVT.

V gene TRBV5-4 combines with J gene TRBJ1-2; 10 bases agree with TRBD1. Germline trimming cut 8 bases from V and 8 bases from J; bases unmatched to any gene: 6. The CDR3 length is 12 residues. The germline V gene encodes CDR1 SGHNT and CDR2 YYREEE (reference sequence). The CDR3 protein is CARGDRGFGYTF. In DNA, the CDR3 is TGTGCCAGAGGGGACAGGGGATTCGGCTACACCTTC.

The chain uses TRBV9 and TRBJ2-3, with 14 bases that match TRBD2. The V gene's germline CDR1 is SGDLS and CDR2 YYNGEE. The CDR3 is 16 residues long. J lost 6 bases, V lost 3 bases, and 6 bases had no gene match. CDR3 DNA sequence: TGTGCCAGCAGCGCCCGACTAGCGGGAGGGGTTGATACGCAGTATTTT. It codes for CASSARLAGGVDTQYF.

This clone has just a few counts. Different DNA sequences within this sample yield the same CDR3. The genes are TRBV19 and TRBJ1-1; D remains ambiguous. This CDR3 has 13 amino acids. The V gene's germline CDR1 is LNHDA and CDR2 SQIVND (reference sequence). Trimming left V 2 bases short and J 3 bases short, with 7 bases between. For the CDR3, the DNA is TGTGCCAGTAGTATATCCCGGGACACTGAAGCTTTCTTT. This encodes CASSISRDTEAFF.

This clone showed up just a few times. CDR3 DNA sequence: TGTGCCAGCTTCGGGACTAGGAGCTACGAGCAGTACTTC. Its protein is CASFGTRSYEQYF. The chain links TRBV5-6 to TRBJ2-7, with TRBD2 identical over 8 bases. CDR1 is SGHDT, CDR2 YYEEEE, per germline. CDR3 size: 13 residues. Unmatched junction bases numbered 6, after V lost 7 bases and J lost 3 bases.

The V gene is TRBV6-2 or TRBV6-3, the J gene TRBJ2-3; 10 nucleotides align to TRBD2. Germline V gene data show CDR1 as MNHEY and CDR2 as SVGEGT. The J segment lost 4 bases and the V segment lost 4 bases, leaving 5 bases of the junction unmatched. The CDR3 spans 15 residues. The CDR3 bases are TGTGCCAGCAGTTGGAAAGCGGGAGGGCCAGATACGCAGTATTTT. It specifies CASSWKAGGPDTQYF.

The count of this clone is one. This chain connects TRBV7-9 to TRBJ1-1; 8 bases align to TRBD1. The CDR3 extends over 15 amino acids. The germline V gene has CDR1 SEHNR and CDR2 FQNEAQ (reference sequence). V shed 4 bases and J 3 bases; nucleotides not matched to a gene: 7. Here the CDR3 DNA reads TGTGCCAGCAGCTCCCCGGGACAGGATTACACTGAAGCTTTCTTT. The encoded protein is CASSSPGQDYTEAFF. Based on the CDR3 plus reference TRBV7-9 and TRBJ1-1, the full variable domain is DTGVSQNPRHKITKRGQNVTFRCDPISEHNRLYWYRQTLGQGPEFLTYFQNEAQLEKSRLLSDRFSAERPKGSFSTLEIQRTEQGDSAMYLCASSSPGQDYTEAFFGQGTRLTVV.

This chain connects TRBV7-2 to TRBJ2-5; the D gene is possibly TRBD2 (5 bases). Per germline, CDR1 SGHTA and CDR2 FQGNSA. The CDR3 has 16 amino acids. The germline V and J ends were trimmed by 5 bases and 5 bases, with 21 bases remaining between them. CDR3 sequence: CASSPASSIMGETQYF. Written as DNA, the CDR3 is TGTGCCAGCAGCCCGGCTAGCTCGATCATGGGGGAGACCCAGTACTTC.

The V and J genes are TRBV7-2 and TRBJ2-1; 9 positions match TRBD1. J lost 2 bases, V lost 10 bases, and 6 bases had no gene match. CDR1 is SGHTA and CDR2 is FQGNSA in the germline V gene. This CDR3 spans 14 amino acids. The CDR3 sequence is CATRDREAYNEQFF. CDR3 DNA sequence: TGTGCCACCCGGGACAGGGAGGCCTACAATGAGCAGTTCTTC. Full variable domain (outside the CDR3, taken from reference TRBV7-2 and TRBJ2-1): GAGVSQSPSNKVTEKGKDVELRCDPISGHTALYWYRQSLGQGLEFLIYFQGNSAPDKSGLPSDRFSAERTGGSVSTLTIQRTQQEDSAVYLCATRDREAYNEQFFGPGTRLTVL.

The CDR3 DNA reads as TGTGCCAGCAGCTTGTCTACAGGGCTGACGAACACTGAAGCTTTCTTT. It is translated as CASSLSTGLTNTEAFF. The chain couples TRBV7-2 to TRBJ1-1, with a possible D match to TRBD1 (6 bases). This CDR3 has 16 residues. Trimming pared 3 bases from V and 1 base from J, leaving 15 bases between. Germline-derived CDR1 and CDR2 are SGHTA and FQGNSA.

The gene calls are TRBV19 and TRBJ1-5; 7 bases match TRBD1. V lost 7 bases and J lost 2; bases outside the gene matches: 8. Germline loops: CDR1 LNHDA, CDR2 SQIVND (reference sequence). There are 15 residues in the CDR3. The CDR3 DNA is TGTGCCAGTAACCCAACAGGGGCGGGCAATCAGCCCCAGCATTTT. Its protein is CASNPTGAGNQPQHF.

The gene calls are TRBV5-1 and TRBJ2-7, with 9 bases aligning to TRBD2. V shed 4 bases and J 2 bases; nucleotides not matched to a gene: 7. The germline gives CDR1 SGHRS, CDR2 YFSETQ. CDR3 length: 15 residues. CDR3 in amino acids: CASSAGLAPTYEQYF. For the CDR3, the DNA is TGCGCCAGCAGCGCCGGACTAGCGCCTACCTACGAGCAGTACTTC.

The chain recombines TRBV6-5 with TRBJ2-7; maybe TRBD1 (5 bases). This CDR3 is 15 amino acids long. Trimming shortened V by 6 bases and J by 0 bases, and 15 bases separated the two germline ends. Germline lookup yields CDR1 MNHEY and CDR2 SVGAGI. The CDR3: CASSRDRSNSYEQYF. The CDR3 bases are TGTGCCAGCAGCCGTGACAGATCCAACTCCTACGAGCAGTACTTC.

This clone was picked up many times. The genes are TRBV29-1 and TRBJ2-7, with 13 positions matching TRBD2. The germline V gene has CDR1 SQVTM and CDR2 ANQGSEA. Losses at the gene ends were 4 bases for V and 10 bases for J; bases not matched to a gene: 4. CDR3 length: 12 amino acids. The CDR3 reads CSVGTSGSVQYF. DNA of the CDR3: TGCAGCGTTGGGACTAGCGGGAGTGTTCAGTACTTC.

V is TRBV7-7 and J is TRBJ2-5; the match to TRBD2 covers 8 bases. CDR1 is SSHAT and CDR2 is FNYEAQ in the germline V gene (reference sequence). V dropped 4 bases and J dropped 2; count of bases not matched to a gene: 9. The CDR3 extends over 16 amino acids. The CDR3 nucleotides read TGTGCCAGCAGCTCAACTAGCGGAGCAACTCAAGAGACCCAGTACTTC. This codes for CASSSTSGATQETQYF.